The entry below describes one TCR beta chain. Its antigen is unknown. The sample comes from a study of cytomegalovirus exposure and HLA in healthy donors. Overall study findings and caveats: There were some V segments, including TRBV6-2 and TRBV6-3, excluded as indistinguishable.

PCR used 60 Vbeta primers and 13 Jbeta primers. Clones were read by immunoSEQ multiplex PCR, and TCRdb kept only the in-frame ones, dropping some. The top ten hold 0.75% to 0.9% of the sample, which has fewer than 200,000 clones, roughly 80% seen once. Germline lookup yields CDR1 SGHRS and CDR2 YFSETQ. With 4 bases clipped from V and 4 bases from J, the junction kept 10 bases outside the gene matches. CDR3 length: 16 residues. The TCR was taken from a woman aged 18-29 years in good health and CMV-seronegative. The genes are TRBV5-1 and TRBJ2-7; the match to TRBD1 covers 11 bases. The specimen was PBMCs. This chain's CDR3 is CASSAGGQGAWYEQYF. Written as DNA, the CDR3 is TGCGCCAGCAGCGCCGGTGGACAGGGGGCATGGTACGAGCAGTACTTC.